This T cell receptor (beta chain) was observed in a study of blood T cell repertoires in COVID-19. The overall study: From the United States, Italy and Spain came samples of acute and convalescent COVID-19. The analysed material was cDNA or gDNA that came from T cells, B-cell-depleted T cells, or PBMCs.

Seattle enrolled patients during active infection and tracked them longitudinally. In the original processing: Amplifying reference gene primers gave estimates of nucleated cell counts. Assay: immunoSEQ multiplex PCR; the TCRdb copy retains only in-frame clones and omits some. The V and J calls and clone size are taken from that table; D and trimming were inferred from the DNA. Of hundreds of thousands of clones in the sample, 90% were seen once. The germline CDR1 and CDR2 sequences are GTSNPN and SVGIG (reference sequence). The CDR3 is 16 amino acids. J gave up 4 bases and V 5 bases, and 8 bases lay outside the gene matches.

This clonotype was sampled from a woman between 40 and 50 years old with COVID-19, enrolled during active disease. This sequence joins TRBV30 and TRBJ2-3, with 14 nucleotides matching TRBD2. Sequencing used peripheral blood. Written as DNA, the CDR3 is TGTGCCTGGGGACTAGCGGGAGGTGGGGCGTCAGATACGCAGTATTTT. As protein: CAWGLAGGGASDTQYF.